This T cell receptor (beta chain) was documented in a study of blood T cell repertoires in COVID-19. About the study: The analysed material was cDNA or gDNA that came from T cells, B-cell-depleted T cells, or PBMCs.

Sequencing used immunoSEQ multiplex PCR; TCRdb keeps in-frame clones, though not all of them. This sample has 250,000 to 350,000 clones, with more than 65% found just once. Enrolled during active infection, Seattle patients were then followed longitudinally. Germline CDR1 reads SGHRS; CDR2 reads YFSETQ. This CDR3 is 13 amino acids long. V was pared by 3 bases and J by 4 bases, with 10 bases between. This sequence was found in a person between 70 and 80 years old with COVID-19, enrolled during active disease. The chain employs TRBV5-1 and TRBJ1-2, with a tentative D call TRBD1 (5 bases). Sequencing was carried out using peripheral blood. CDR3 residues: CASSSADSYGYTF. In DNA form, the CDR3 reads TGCGCCAGCAGCTCAGCCGACAGCTATGGCTACACCTTC.